These 3 T cell receptor beta chains originate from one sample sequenced in a study of sequential checkpoint blockade in melanoma. Repertoires were generated with immunoSEQ multiplex PCR, while TCRdb's copy carries only in-frame clones and drops some. The table shows nearly 4,000 clones, with 19% occurring only once. Stated treatment: randomized to nivolumab then ipilimumab (arm A) or the reverse (arm B). The sample consisted of tumor tissue (inferred from file names), taken from a patient given nivolumab and ipilimumab in sequence. These receptors originate from a human patient with melanoma. Some clones in this sample may be carry-over from other donors' samples.

In its sample, this clone was seen a few times. This rearrangement joins TRBV6-8 to TRBJ1-5; 7 bases agree with TRBD1. This CDR3 has 14 residues. CDR1 and CDR2 from the germline V gene are MNHGY and SAAAGT. Trimming removed 5 bases from V and 6 bases from J; junction bases left unmatched: 7. CDR3 loop: CASSTNRGSQPQHF. CDR3 sequence (DNA): TGTGCCAGCAGTACAAACAGGGGAAGTCAGCCCCAGCATTTT.

This clone has more than one count but fewer than ten. The CDR3 loop is CASSLDPGQGYGYTF. DNA for the CDR3: TGTGCCAGCAGCTTAGATCCTGGACAGGGTTATGGCTACACCTTC. The J gene is TRBJ1-2, the V gene TRBV11-3; the match to TRBD1 covers 8 bases. The V gene end was trimmed by 0 bases and the J gene end by 5 bases; junction bases not matched to a gene: 5. This CDR3 has 15 residues. Germline assignment: CDR1 SGHNT and CDR2 YENEEA. The whole variable domain, remainder taken from reference TRBV11-3 and TRBJ1-2, is EAGVVQSPRYKIIEKKQPVAFWCNPISGHNTLYWYLQNLGQGPELLIRYENEEAVDDSQLPKDRFSAERLKGVDSTLKIQPAELGDSAVYLCASSLDPGQGYGYTFGSGTRLTVV.

CDR3 amino acids: CASSLRTGGRDTQYF. The CDR3 DNA reads as TGTGCCAGCAGCTTACGGACAGGGGGCAGAGATACGCAGTATTTT. The rearrangement links TRBV11-3 to TRBJ2-3; 11 nucleotides match TRBD1. The CDR3 loop spans 15 amino acids. The V and J ends lost 2 bases and 5 bases, in that order; junction bases with no gene match: 3. The germline CDR1 and CDR2 sequences are SGHNT and YENEEA. The variable domain in full, completed from reference TRBV11-3 and TRBJ2-3, reads EAGVVQSPRYKIIEKKQPVAFWCNPISGHNTLYWYLQNLGQGPELLIRYENEEAVDDSQLPKDRFSAERLKGVDSTLKIQPAELGDSAVYLCASSLRTGGRDTQYFGPGTRLTVL.